The 32 T cell receptor beta chains listed next were all sequenced from one sample in a study of vaccination and CD4 T cells after COVID-19. Treatment denoted: approximately nine-day PBMC culture with coronavirus spike peptide pools or control peptides (ViraFEST assay). No antigen has been assigned to these receptors. Cultured CD4+ T cells had their DNA profiled by the Oncomine TCR Beta short-read assay. MiXCR, run by TCRdb on the PCR reads, gives a single entry per CDR3 protein. The table records some 11,000 distinct CDR3 sequences, 40% to 45% of them present only once. Material: CD4+ T cells from blood, cultured in vitro, obtained after SARS-CoV-2 vaccination. The receptors come from a human donor who had recovered from COVID-19.

The chain employs TRBV7-9 and TRBJ1-4; 9 bases line up with TRBD1. The V gene's germline CDR1 is SEHNR and CDR2 FQNEAQ (reference sequence). V gave up 4 bases and J gave up 5 bases; unmatched junction bases: 8. CDR3 length: 16 residues. CDR3 nucleotides: TGTGCCAGCAGCTCCTCCGGGACAGGGCGGAATGAAAAACTGTTTTTT. It encodes CASSSSGTGRNEKLFF. The complete variable domain, with remaining parts taken from reference TRBV7-9 and TRBJ1-4, reads DTGVSQNPRHKITKRGQNVTFRCDPISEHNRLYWYRQTLGQGPEFLTYFQNEAQLEKSRLLSDRFSAERPKGSFSTLEIQRTEQGDSAMYLCASSSSGTGRNEKLFFGSGTQLSVL.

V usage is TRBV6-1 and J usage is TRBJ2-5, with TRBD2 identical over 7 bases. This CDR3 spans 16 amino acids. CDR1 MNHNS and CDR2 SASEGT come from the germline V gene. Losses at the gene ends were 3 bases for V and 5 bases for J; bases not matched to a gene: 12. CDR3 sequence (DNA): TGTGCCAGCAGTGACTGCGGGAGACGCCGCCCGGAGACCCAGTACTTC. This codes for CASSDCGRRRPETQYF.

This clonotype was seen more than once but under ten times. The genes are TRBV6-2 or TRBV6-3 and TRBJ2-1; D possibly uses TRBD1 or TRBD2 (5 bases each). The V end lost 8 bases, the J end lost 4 bases, and 18 bases lay between the germline ends. The CDR3 has 15 amino acids. The germline gives CDR1 MNHEY, CDR2 SVGEGT. The CDR3 loop is CASGGWGFGYNEQFF. In DNA form, the CDR3 reads TGTGCCAGCGGGGGTTGGGGGTTTGGGTACAATGAGCAGTTCTTC.

The chain has TRBV6-1 and TRBJ2-6; weak D call: TRBD1 (6 bases). Between the trimmed V and J ends, which lost 6 bases and 0 bases, there was a span of 9 bases. CDR1 MNHNS and CDR2 SASEGT come from the germline V gene. CDR3 length: 15 amino acids. The CDR3 loop is CASSTGPSGANVLTF. CDR3 sequence (DNA): TGTGCCAGCAGCACAGGGCCCTCTGGGGCCAACGTCCTGACTTTC.

This clonotype was seen only a few times. The genes are TRBV7-8 and TRBJ2-1; 13 bases agree with TRBD2. Germline assignment: CDR1 SGHVS and CDR2 FQNEAQ. The CDR3 totals 16 residues. V shed 4 bases and J 9 bases; nucleotides not matched to a gene: 9. The CDR3 loop reads CASSWLNGLAGVEQFF. The CDR3, as DNA: TGTGCCAGCAGCTGGCTAAATGGACTAGCGGGAGTTGAGCAGTTCTTC.

This clonotype was observed a handful of times. The rearrangement joins TRBV19 to TRBJ1-5; perhaps TRBD1 as D (5 bases). Germline CDR1 reads LNHDA; CDR2 reads SQIVND (reference sequence). The ends were cut back, 4 bases at V and 5 bases at J, with 15 bases in the middle. The CDR3 spans 15 residues. The CDR3, as DNA: TGTGCCAGTAGTAGCCGGACGGGAGGGGATCAGCCCCAGCATTTT. Residues: CASSSRTGGDQPQHF. The complete variable domain, with remaining parts taken from reference TRBV19 and TRBJ1-5, reads DGGITQSPKYLFRKEGQNVTLSCEQNLNHDAMYWYRQDPGQGLRLIYYSQIVNDFQKGDIAEGYSVSREKKESFPLTVTSAQKNPTAFYLCASSSRTGGDQPQHFGDGTRLSIL.

The V call is TRBV11-2, the J call TRBJ2-5; no clear D. The CDR3 is 15 amino acids. Per germline, CDR1 SGHAT and CDR2 FQNNGV. Trimming cost V 5 bases and J 1 base, with 14 bases left between them. CDR3 nucleotide sequence: TGTGCCAGCAGCCCCGCCGGCAGCCTCCAAGAGACCCAGTACTTC. Encoded protein: CASSPAGSLQETQYF.

This clonotype was counted only a few times. The chain combines TRBV27 with TRBJ1-1; TRBD1 aligns across 7 bases. Trimming at V came to 0 bases and at J to 8 bases, leaving 12 bases not matched to a gene. This CDR3 region has 16 residues. Looked up from germline, CDR1 is MNHEY and CDR2 is SMNVEV (reference sequence). CDR3 bases: TGTGCCAGCAGTTTATCGGTCACAGGGGAGCAGAAAGAAGCTTTCTTT. Translation: CASSLSVTGEQKEAFF.

This rearrangement joins TRBV20-1 to TRBJ2-7; TRBD1 agrees at 10 bases. With V trimmed by 7 bases and J by 3 bases, 3 bases remained unmatched. This CDR3 comprises 12 residues. The germline V gene has CDR1 DFQATT and CDR2 SNEGSKA (reference sequence). In DNA, the CDR3 is TGCAGTGGCAGGACAGGGGGCTACGAGCAGTACTTC. Protein product: CSGRTGGYEQYF.

This sequence joins TRBV7-2 and TRBJ2-5; D is uncertain. Germline CDR1 SGHTA, CDR2 FQGNSA. V was pared by 1 base and J by 5 bases, with 8 bases between. The CDR3 totals 13 residues. The CDR3 is CASSLVRWETQYF. DNA of the CDR3: TGTGCCAGCAGCTTAGTCAGGTGGGAGACCCAGTACTTC. Based on the CDR3 plus reference TRBV7-2 and TRBJ2-5, the full variable domain is GAGVSQSPSNKVTEKGKDVELRCDPISGHTALYWYRQSLGQGLEFLIYFQGNSAPDKSGLPSDRFSAERTGGSVSTLTIQRTQQEDSAVYLCASSLVRWETQYFGPGTRLLVL.

The V gene is TRBV6-1, the J gene TRBJ2-7, with no clear D. The CDR3 totals 15 residues. V shed 3 bases and J shed 0 bases, with 12 bases lying between them. Germline V gene sequence: CDR1 MNHNS, CDR2 SASEGT. Here the CDR3 reads CASSDQYRPSYEQYF. CDR3 sequence (DNA): TGTGCCAGCAGTGACCAGTACAGACCCTCCTACGAGCAGTACTTC.

CDR3 protein: CASSFFGKQSNQPQHF. The DNA for the CDR3 is TGTGCCAGCAGTTTTTTTGGGAAACAGAGCAATCAGCCCCAGCATTTT. V gene TRBV27 combines with J gene TRBJ1-5, with D hard to call. The CDR3 sequence is 16 residues long. Germline lookup yields CDR1 MNHEY and CDR2 SMNVEV (reference sequence). V shed 3 bases and J shed 1 base, with 13 bases lying between them.

This chain links TRBV6-5 with TRBJ1-1; unclear D gene. Germline V gene data show CDR1 as MNHEY and CDR2 as SVGAGI. This CDR3 spans 13 amino acids. V gave up 4 bases and J gave up 7 bases, with 13 bases separating them. This CDR3 is CASSFGQYSEAFF. In DNA, the CDR3 is TGTGCCAGCAGTTTCGGGCAGTATAGTGAAGCTTTCTTT.

This clonotype was detected a few times. The chain employs TRBV7-8 and TRBJ1-6; D gene ambiguous. The CDR3 has 16 residues. Looked up from germline, CDR1 is SGHVS and CDR2 is FQNEAQ. V lost 5 bases and J lost 3, with 14 bases in between. The CDR3 spells CASSPRPSFYNSPLHF. CDR3 coding DNA: TGTGCCAGCAGCCCCCGCCCTAGCTTCTATAATTCACCCCTCCACTTT.

V and J are TRBV29-1 and TRBJ2-7; possible D gene TRBD2, 5 bases. CDR3 length: 12 residues. CDR1 is SQVTM, CDR2 ANQGSEA, per germline. Trimming took off 0 bases at V and 10 bases at J, with 13 bases between the two ends. CDR3: CSVEDTGVYQYF. The CDR3 DNA sequence: TGCAGCGTTGAAGACACCGGGGTGTACCAGTACTTC.

This chain connects TRBV7-2 to TRBJ2-7; 10 nucleotides agree with TRBD1. CDR3 length: 17 residues. CDR1 is SGHTA and CDR2 is FQGNSA in the germline V gene. V dropped 3 bases and J dropped 5; count of bases not matched to a gene: 13. The CDR3 sequence: CASSFRTGGGRGNEQYF. The CDR3 nucleotides read TGTGCCAGCAGCTTCCGGACAGGGGGGGGCCGGGGGAACGAGCAGTACTTC.

This clonotype was counted between two and nine times. This CDR3 is CASSLGGGLNSPLHF. CDR3 coding DNA: TGTGCCAGCAGTTTAGGTGGGGGGCTTAATTCACCCCTCCACTTT. The chain uses TRBV28 and TRBJ1-6; a weak D match, TRBD1 (6 bases). Trimming cost V 2 bases and J 6 bases, with 11 bases left between them. The CDR3 has 15 amino acids. Germline V gene sequence: CDR1 MDHEN, CDR2 SYDVKM.

V gene TRBV4-1 combines with J gene TRBJ2-7, with D perhaps matching TRBD1 or TRBD2 (5 bases each). V lost 4 bases to trimming and J lost 2 bases, with 15 bases between them. This CDR3 contains 15 residues. The germline CDR1 and CDR2 sequences are MGHRA and YSYEKL. CDR3 sequence: CASSLGDHHPYEQYF. CDR3 nucleotides: TGCGCCAGCAGCCTAGGGGACCATCACCCCTACGAGCAGTACTTC.

The chain employs TRBV19 and TRBJ1-1; D ambiguous. Between the trimmed V and J ends, which lost 3 bases and 6 bases, there was a span of 11 bases. Germline CDR1 is LNHDA and CDR2 is SQIVND (reference sequence). The CDR3 is 13 residues long. CDR3 residues: CASSIRVISEAFF. The CDR3 DNA reads as TGTGCCAGTAGTATTCGAGTAATATCTGAAGCTTTCTTT.

This clonotype showed up just a few times. V is TRBV19 and J is TRBJ1-5; D perhaps matches TRBD1 (5 bases). The CDR3 runs to 13 residues. V shed 5 bases and J shed 9 bases, with 14 bases lying between them. Germline loops: CDR1 LNHDA, CDR2 SQIVND (reference sequence). This CDR3 is CASSRELGTPQHF. For the CDR3, the DNA is TGTGCCAGTAGTCGGGAACTCGGGACGCCCCAGCATTTT.

This clonotype was detected a few times. V and J are TRBV7-2 and TRBJ1-2, with D perhaps matching TRBD1 (6 bases). Trimming stripped 1 base from V and 4 bases from J, with 13 bases between. Germline V gene lookup returns CDR1 SGHTA and CDR2 FQGNSA. The CDR3 runs to 15 residues. CDR3 DNA sequence: TGTGCCAGCAGCTTAGGGGGGGCACCCTCCTATGGCTACACCTTC. Translated: CASSLGGAPSYGYTF.

Notes on this clonotype: A junction boundary mismatches the germline segment, possibly from a read error. The rearrangement joins TRBV7-7 to TRBJ2-5, with TRBD1 matching over 8 bases. In germline, CDR1 is SSHAT, CDR2 FNYEAQ (reference sequence). The CDR3 consists of 13 residues. The CDR3 spells CASSSDRAETQYF. CDR3 bases: TGTGCTAGCAGCTCGGACAGGGCGGAGACCCAGTACTTC.

Relative to its sample, this clonotype is medium-sized. The V and J genes are TRBV19 and TRBJ1-5; D possibly corresponds to TRBD1 (5 bases). This CDR3 contains 16 residues. V shed 7 bases and J shed 1 base, with 17 bases lying between them. In germline, CDR1 is LNHDA, CDR2 SQIVND (reference sequence). The CDR3 sequence: CASKEGVKGSNQPQHF. CDR3 nucleotides: TGTGCCAGTAAAGAAGGGGTTAAGGGGAGCAATCAGCCCCAGCATTTT.

The chain uses TRBV7-2 and TRBJ2-5, with 8 bases aligning to TRBD2. This CDR3 has 15 amino acids. Germline CDR1 SGHTA, CDR2 FQGNSA. Losses at the gene ends were 5 bases for V and 5 bases for J; bases not matched to a gene: 10. Here the CDR3 reads CASSVGSAGVETQYF. The CDR3 DNA sequence: TGTGCCAGCAGCGTGGGGTCAGCGGGAGTTGAGACCCAGTACTTC.

Here the CDR3 DNA reads TGTGCCAGCAGTTTACGACAGGGACGCGCAGATACGCAGTATTTT. It specifies CASSLRQGRADTQYF. V gene TRBV27 combines with J gene TRBJ2-3; 7 nucleotides align to TRBD1. CDR3 length: 15 residues. In germline, CDR1 is MNHEY, CDR2 SMNVEV (reference sequence). With 2 bases clipped from V and 4 bases from J, the junction kept 6 bases outside the gene matches.

This clonotype was counted between two and nine times. J is TRBJ2-3 and V is TRBV20-1, with 7 nucleotides matching TRBD2. The CDR3 loop spans 14 amino acids. Germline values: CDR1 DFQATT, CDR2 SNEGSKA (reference sequence). Trimming took 4 bases from V and 2 from J; bases not matched to a gene: 6. The CDR3 nucleotides are TGCAGTGCTAAAAGAGCGGGGAACACAGATACGCAGTATTTT. As protein: CSAKRAGNTDTQYF.

This rearrangement joins TRBV27 to TRBJ1-1; D ambiguous. The CDR3 length is 13 residues. Germline CDR1 and CDR2: MNHEY and SMNVEV (reference sequence). V was pared by 5 bases and J by 9 bases, with 16 bases between. CDR3 residues: CASSPLTRSKAFF. The CDR3 DNA reads TGTGCCAGCAGTCCCCTCACAAGATCCAAAGCTTTCTTT.

This clonotype came up a few times. The CDR3 here is CASSSRDRVDPAFF. CDR3 bases: TGTGCCAGCAGTAGCCGGGACAGGGTCGATCCAGCTTTCTTT. V usage is TRBV27 and J usage is TRBJ1-1; the match to TRBD1 covers 9 bases. The CDR3 has 14 residues. Germline assignment: CDR1 MNHEY and CDR2 SMNVEV (reference sequence). The junction had 11 bases not matched to a gene; V was cut back by 5 bases and J by 10 bases.

The chain employs TRBV18 and TRBJ1-2, with a tentative D call TRBD1 (5 bases). The CDR3 sequence is 16 residues long. Germline V gives CDR1 KGHSH, CDR2 LQKENI. V was pared by 3 bases and J by 2 bases, with 16 bases between. The CDR3 loop reads CASSPSEGSLNYGYTF. The CDR3 coding sequence is TGTGCCAGCTCACCGTCGGAGGGGTCCCTAAACTATGGCTACACCTTC.

This clonotype was seen only a few times. This chain connects TRBV27 to TRBJ1-6, with 9 bases that match TRBD1. V dropped 4 bases and J dropped 6; count of bases not matched to a gene: 4. Germline CDR1 is MNHEY and CDR2 is SMNVEV (reference sequence). The CDR3 has 15 residues. The CDR3 coding sequence is TGTGCCAGCAGTTCCCAGACAGGGGGTAATTCACCCCTCCACTTT. It is translated as CASSSQTGGNSPLHF.

The chain is built from TRBV6-1 and TRBJ2-1; TRBD2 agrees at 9 bases. The CDR3 sequence is 15 residues long. V was clipped by 1 base and J by 7 bases; unmatched bases: 5. Germline CDR1 reads MNHNS; CDR2 reads SASEGT. CDR3 loop: CASSEGIAGVNEQFF. Here the CDR3 DNA reads TGTGCCAGCAGTGAAGGGATAGCGGGAGTAAATGAGCAGTTCTTC.

This clonotype occurred once. The CDR3 DNA follows: TGCAGTGCTAGTTTGGCTAGCGGGACCTACGAGCAGTACTTC. This sequence encodes CSASLASGTYEQYF. V is TRBV20-1 and J is TRBJ2-7, with TRBD2 matching 9 bases. Germline CDR1 is DFQATT and CDR2 is SNEGSKA (reference sequence). The trim removed 3 bases at V and 2 bases at J, leaving 5 bases unmatched. CDR3 length: 14 residues.